The rows below give T cell receptor beta chains drawn from one sample of a study of cytomegalovirus exposure and HLA in healthy donors. TCRdb's table, derived via immunoSEQ multiplex PCR, lists solely in-frame clones and lacks some. The sample consists of approximately 150,000 clones, approximately 80% of them appearing once. What was sequenced was PBMCs. All receptors derive from a man aged 40-49 years in good health and CMV-seropositive. Both conserved end residues are part of each CDR3. A D gene is named only where the DNA matches it firmly. Rows give clone size only sometimes, using once, few, many, or a class for an expanded clone.

V: TRBV28
size: NA
J: TRBJ1-5
D: NA
DNA: TGTGCCAGCAGTGCGGACAGTAATCAGCCCCAGCATTTT
CDR3: CASSADSNQPQHF

V: TRBV5-5
size: NA
J: TRBJ1-2
D: NA
DNA: TGTGCCAGCAGCCGCCATAGGGGGGGCTACACCTTC
CDR3: CASSRHRGGYTF

V: TRBV5-5
size: NA
J: TRBJ1-5
D: TRBD1
DNA: TGTGCCAGCAGCTTGACAGGGGGCTCGCATAGCAATCAGCCCCAGCATTTT
CDR3: CASSLTGGSHSNQPQHF

V: TRBV13
size: NA
J: TRBJ2-1
D: NA
DNA: TGTGCCAGCAGCTTAGGACAGCACAATGAGCAGTTCTTC
CDR3: CASSLGQHNEQFF

V: TRBV27
size: NA
J: TRBJ2-1
D: TRBD2
DNA: TGTGCCAGCAGTTTCGCGGGAGAGGAGCAGTTCTTC
CDR3: CASSFAGEEQFF

V: TRBV2
size: NA
J: TRBJ1-1
D: NA
DNA: TGTGCCAGCAAAGGACAGATGAACACTGAAGCTTTCTTT
CDR3: CASKGQMNTEAFF

V: TRBV29-1
size: NA
J: TRBJ1-2
D: NA
DNA: TGCAGCGTTACCGGGGCAGGGGACGTTCGGAGGTATGGCTACACCTTC
CDR3: CSVTGAGDVRRYGYTF

V: TRBV5-4
size: NA
J: TRBJ1-1
D: NA
DNA: TGTGCCAGCACACCGGCACGGGGGAACACTGAAGCTTTCTTT
CDR3: CASTPARGNTEAFF

V: TRBV28
size: NA
J: TRBJ2-7
D: NA
DNA: TGTGCCAGCAGAGGGGGACACCCCCCCTACGAGCAGTACTTC
CDR3: CASRGGHPPYEQYF

V: TRBV11-2
size: NA
J: TRBJ2-5
D: TRBD2
DNA: TGTGCCAGCGGACTTTCGGGGGGTGCCGGGTACCAAGAGACCCAGTACTTC
CDR3: CASGLSGGAGYQETQYF

V: TRBV6-4
size: once
J: TRBJ2-1
D: TRBD1
DNA: TGTGCCAGCAGTGCGGACAGGTACAATGAGCAGTTCTTC
CDR3: CASSADRYNEQFF

V: TRBV9
size: NA
J: TRBJ1-5
D: NA
DNA: TGTGCCAGCAGCCCACGGGGACATAGCAATCAGCCCCAGCATTTT
CDR3: CASSPRGHSNQPQHF

V: TRBV7-8
size: once
J: TRBJ1-5
D: NA
DNA: TGTGCCAGCAGCGGCCTCCTTGGCGGTAATCAGCCCCAGCATTTT
CDR3: CASSGLLGGNQPQHF

V: TRBV7-8
size: NA
J: TRBJ1-4
D: NA
DNA: TGTGCCAGCAGCTTAGGTCGGCGGGAAAAACTGTTTTTT
CDR3: CASSLGRREKLFF

V: TRBV19
size: few
J: TRBJ2-7
D: TRBD1
DNA: TGTGCCAGTAGTATAATTTCCGGACAGGGATACGAGCAGTACTTC
CDR3: CASSIISGQGYEQYF

V: TRBV27
size: NA
J: TRBJ2-7
D: NA
DNA: TGTGCCAGCGGAGGCGGGACAGCCTCCTACGAGCAGTACTTC
CDR3: CASGGGTASYEQYF

V: TRBV6-5
size: NA
J: TRBJ2-6
D: TRBD1
DNA: TGTGCCAGCAGTGGGACAGCTGGGGCCAACGTCCTGACTTTC
CDR3: CASSGTAGANVLTF

V: TRBV7-9
size: NA
J: TRBJ2-7
D: NA
DNA: TGTTCCAGCAGCTTAGCAGTAGGAGGGTACGAGCAGTACTTC
CDR3: CSSSLAVGGYEQYF

V: TRBV6-1
size: NA
J: TRBJ1-4
D: TRBD1
DNA: TGTGCCAGCAGTGCTCGACAGGGGGAGGGGGAAAAACTGTTTTTT
CDR3: CASSARQGEGEKLFF

V: TRBV9
size: NA
J: TRBJ1-3
D: TRBD1
DNA: TGTGCCAGCAGCGTAACAGGGGATGGAAACACCATATATTTT
CDR3: CASSVTGDGNTIYF

V: TRBV5-4
size: NA
J: TRBJ2-7
D: NA
DNA: TGTGCCAGCAGCCTACCAGGGTTTGGGGACTACGAGCAGTACTTC
CDR3: CASSLPGFGDYEQYF

V: TRBV4-1
size: NA
J: TRBJ2-2
D: NA
DNA: TGCGCCAGCAGCCAAGATCAGGGCGGCTTCACCGGGGAGCTGTTTTTT
CDR3: CASSQDQGGFTGELFF

V: TRBV9
size: NA
J: TRBJ1-4
D: NA
DNA: TGTGCCAGCAGCGTAAAGACAGGCCCTAATGAAAAACTGTTTTTT
CDR3: CASSVKTGPNEKLFF

V: TRBV5-1
size: few
J: TRBJ2-3
D: TRBD2
DNA: TGCGCCAGCAGCCTAATAGCGGGAGACCCCACAGATACGCAGTATTTT
CDR3: CASSLIAGDPTDTQYF

V: TRBV7-8
size: few
J: TRBJ2-5
D: TRBD2
DNA: TGTGCCAGCAGCTTCAGCGGGATCGGGGAGACCCAGTACTTC
CDR3: CASSFSGIGETQYF

V: TRBV2
size: NA
J: TRBJ2-5
D: TRBD2
DNA: TGTGCCAGCAGCGCTTTTACTAGCGGTGAGACCCAGTACTTC
CDR3: CASSAFTSGETQYF

V: TRBV14
size: once
J: TRBJ1-4
D: TRBD1
DNA: TGTGCCAGCAGCCTTCCCGGGACAGGTGAAAAACTGTTTTTT
CDR3: CASSLPGTGEKLFF

V: TRBV7-9
size: NA
J: TRBJ2-1
D: NA
DNA: TGTGCCAGCAGCTTATCCGGTGAGCAGTTCTTC
CDR3: CASSLSGEQFF

V: TRBV29-1
size: NA
J: TRBJ2-7
D: TRBD2
DNA: TGCAGCGTTGACTGGCTAGCGGGCTACGAGCAGTACTTC
CDR3: CSVDWLAGYEQYF

V: TRBV4-3
size: once
J: TRBJ2-5
D: NA
DNA: TGCGCCAGCAGCCAAGGGCCAGGGGCGCAAGAGACCCAGTACTTC
CDR3: CASSQGPGAQETQYF

V: TRBV4-2
size: NA
J: TRBJ1-5
D: NA
DNA: TGTGCCAGCAGCGAGGGGGAGGGGGATAGCAATCAGCCCCAGCATTTT
CDR3: CASSEGEGDSNQPQHF

V: TRBV16
size: NA
J: TRBJ1-4
D: NA
DNA: TGTGCCAGCAGGCCGTCTGGGGGCTTGGATGAAAAACTGTTTTTT
CDR3: CASRPSGGLDEKLFF

V: TRBV7-9
size: NA
J: TRBJ2-7
D: TRBD2
DNA: TGTGCCAGCAGCTTGGGCGGGACTAGCGCCTACGAGCAGTACTTC
CDR3: CASSLGGTSAYEQYF

V: TRBV14
size: few
J: TRBJ2-5
D: NA
DNA: TGTGCCAGCAGCCAAGATGTAGCTCAAGAGACCCAGTACTTC
CDR3: CASSQDVAQETQYF

V: TRBV7-9
size: NA
J: TRBJ2-5
D: TRBD2
DNA: TGTGCCAGCAGCTCGGGACTAGCGGGGTTTTACCAAGAGACCCAGTACTTC
CDR3: CASSSGLAGFYQETQYF

V: TRBV5-1
size: NA
J: TRBJ2-5
D: TRBD1
DNA: TGCGCCAGCAGCGTACAGGGGGACCAAGAGACCCAGTACTTC
CDR3: CASSVQGDQETQYF

V: TRBV29-1
size: NA
J: TRBJ1-1
D: NA
DNA: TGCAGCGTTGTAGGGGGTCTTAACACTGAAGCTTTCTTT
CDR3: CSVVGGLNTEAFF

V: TRBV5-4
size: few
J: TRBJ2-7
D: NA
DNA: TGTGCCAGCAGCTTAGGGGGCTACGAGCAGTACTTC
CDR3: CASSLGGYEQYF

V: TRBV29-1
size: NA
J: TRBJ1-1
D: TRBD1
DNA: TGCAGCGTCCAGGGGGCATGGGAAGCTTTCTTT
CDR3: CSVQGAWEAFF

V: TRBV5-4
size: NA
J: TRBJ2-1
D: NA
DNA: TGTGCCAGCAGCTTTAGCACCGGATTATACGATGAGCAGTTCTTC
CDR3: CASSFSTGLYDEQFF

V: TRBV27
size: NA
J: TRBJ1-1
D: NA
DNA: TGTGCCAGCAGTTTATGGTCAGAGAGGAGGAACACTGAAGCTTTCTTT
CDR3: CASSLWSERRNTEAFF

V: TRBV5-4
size: NA
J: TRBJ2-7
D: TRBD2
DNA: TGTGCCAGCAGCCCCCGAACTAGCGGGAGGACTATAAACGAGCAGTACTTC
CDR3: CASSPRTSGRTINEQYF

V: TRBV5-5
size: NA
J: TRBJ2-3
D: NA
DNA: TGTGCCAGCAGCTTGGCAGGGGCAGATACGCAGTATTTT
CDR3: CASSLAGADTQYF

V: TRBV7-2
size: NA
J: TRBJ2-7
D: TRBD2
DNA: TGTGCCAGCAGCCAACTAGCGGGGGCCTACGAGCAGTACTTC
CDR3: CASSQLAGAYEQYF

V: TRBV18
size: NA
J: TRBJ1-3
D: TRBD1
DNA: TGTGCCAGCTCACCTATTTCCGGTCGGACAGGGGGCCTCAACACCATATATTTT
CDR3: CASSPISGRTGGLNTIYF